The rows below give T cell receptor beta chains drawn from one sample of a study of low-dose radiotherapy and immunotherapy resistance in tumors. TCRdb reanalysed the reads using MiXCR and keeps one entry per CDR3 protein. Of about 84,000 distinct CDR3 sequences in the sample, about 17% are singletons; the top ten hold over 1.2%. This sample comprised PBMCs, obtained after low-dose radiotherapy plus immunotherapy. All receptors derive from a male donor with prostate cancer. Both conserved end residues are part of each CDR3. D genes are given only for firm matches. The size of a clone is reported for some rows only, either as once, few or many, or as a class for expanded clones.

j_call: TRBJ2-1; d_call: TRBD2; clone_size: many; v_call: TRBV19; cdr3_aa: CASSSTGTSGKNLFF; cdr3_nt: TGTGCCAGTAGTAGTACCGGGACTAGCGGGAAAAATCTGTTCTTC
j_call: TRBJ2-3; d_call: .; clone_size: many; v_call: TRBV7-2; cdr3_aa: CASSLGADTQYF; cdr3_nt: TGTGCCAGCAGCTTAGGCGCAGATACGCAGTATTTT
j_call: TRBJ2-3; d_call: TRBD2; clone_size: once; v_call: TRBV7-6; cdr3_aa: CASSFALAGGIDTQYF; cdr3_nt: TGTGCCAGCAGCTTTGCACTAGCGGGAGGCATAGATACGCAGTATTTT
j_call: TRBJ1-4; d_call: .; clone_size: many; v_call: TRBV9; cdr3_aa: CASSVADSTNEKLFF; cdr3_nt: TGTGCCAGCAGCGTAGCGGACAGCACGAATGAAAAACTGTTTTTT
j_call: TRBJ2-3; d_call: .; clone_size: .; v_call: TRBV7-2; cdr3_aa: CASSRRAGSTDTQYF; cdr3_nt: TGTGCCAGCAGCCGTCGGGCGGGTAGCACAGATACGCAGTATTTT
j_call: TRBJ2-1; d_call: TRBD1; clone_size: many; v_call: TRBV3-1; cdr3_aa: CASSRGTVPFF; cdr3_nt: TGTGCCAGCAGCCGAGGGACAGTTCCGTTCTTC
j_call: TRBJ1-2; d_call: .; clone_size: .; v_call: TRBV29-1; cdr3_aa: CSVGETYGYTF; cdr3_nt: TGCAGCGTTGGAGAGACCTATGGCTACACCTTC
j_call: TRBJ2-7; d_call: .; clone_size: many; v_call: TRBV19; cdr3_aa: CASSMMPGTVPSEQYF; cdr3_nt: TGTGCCAGTAGTATGATGCCGGGGACCGTTCCCAGCGAGCAGTACTTC
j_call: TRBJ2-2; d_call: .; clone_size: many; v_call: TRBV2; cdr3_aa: CASSAYQGRTGELFF; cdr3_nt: TGTGCCAGCAGTGCTTATCAGGGGAGGACCGGGGAGCTGTTTTTT
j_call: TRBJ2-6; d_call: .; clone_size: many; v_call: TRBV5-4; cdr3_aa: CASSLNQGAVRGANVLTF; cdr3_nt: TGTGCCAGCAGCCTAAATCAGGGTGCGGTACGCGGGGCCAACGTCCTGACTTTC
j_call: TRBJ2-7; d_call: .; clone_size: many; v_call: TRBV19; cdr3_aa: CASSIDFPGEQYF; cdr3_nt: TGTGCCAGTAGTATAGATTTTCCGGGCGAGCAGTACTTC
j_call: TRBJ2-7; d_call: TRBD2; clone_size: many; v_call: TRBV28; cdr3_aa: CASSPQAGGYEQYF; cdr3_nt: TGTGCCAGCAGTCCTCAAGCGGGAGGGTACGAGCAGTACTTC